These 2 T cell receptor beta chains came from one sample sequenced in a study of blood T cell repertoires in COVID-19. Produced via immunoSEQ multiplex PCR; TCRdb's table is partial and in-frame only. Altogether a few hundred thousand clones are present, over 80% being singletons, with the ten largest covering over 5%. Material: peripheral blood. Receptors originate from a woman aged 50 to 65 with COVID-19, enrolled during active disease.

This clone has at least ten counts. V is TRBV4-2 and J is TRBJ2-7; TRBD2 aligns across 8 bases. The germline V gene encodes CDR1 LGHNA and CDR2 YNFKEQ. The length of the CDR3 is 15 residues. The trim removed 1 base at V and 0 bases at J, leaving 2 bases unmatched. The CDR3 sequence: CASSQGLASSYEQYF. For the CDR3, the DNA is TGTGCCAGCAGCCAAGGACTAGCGAGCTCCTACGAGCAGTACTTC.

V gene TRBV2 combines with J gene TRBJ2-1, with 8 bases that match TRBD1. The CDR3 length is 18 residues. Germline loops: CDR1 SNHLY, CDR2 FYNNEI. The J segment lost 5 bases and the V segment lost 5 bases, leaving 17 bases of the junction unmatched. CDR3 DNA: TGTGCCAGCAGTTTTGAGGGGTACCGGGACAGGAGGAACAATGAGCAGTTCTTC. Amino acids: CASSFEGYRDRRNNEQFF.